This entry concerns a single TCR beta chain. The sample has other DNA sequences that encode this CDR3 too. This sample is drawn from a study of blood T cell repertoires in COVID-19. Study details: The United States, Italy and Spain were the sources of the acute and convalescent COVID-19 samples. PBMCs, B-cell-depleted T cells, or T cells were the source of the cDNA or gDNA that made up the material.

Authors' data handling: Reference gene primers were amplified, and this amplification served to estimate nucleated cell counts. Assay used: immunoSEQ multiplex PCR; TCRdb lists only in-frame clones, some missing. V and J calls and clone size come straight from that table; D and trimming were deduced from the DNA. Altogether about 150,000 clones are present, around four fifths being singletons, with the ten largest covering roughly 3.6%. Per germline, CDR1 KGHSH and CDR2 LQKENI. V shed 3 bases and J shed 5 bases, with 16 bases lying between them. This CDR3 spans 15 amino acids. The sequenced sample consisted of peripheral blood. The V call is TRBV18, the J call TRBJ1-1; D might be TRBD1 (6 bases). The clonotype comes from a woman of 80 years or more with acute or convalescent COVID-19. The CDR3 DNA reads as TGTGCCAGCTCACCCACCTCAGGGGAGGGTACTGAAGCTTTCTTT. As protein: CASSPTSGEGTEAFF.